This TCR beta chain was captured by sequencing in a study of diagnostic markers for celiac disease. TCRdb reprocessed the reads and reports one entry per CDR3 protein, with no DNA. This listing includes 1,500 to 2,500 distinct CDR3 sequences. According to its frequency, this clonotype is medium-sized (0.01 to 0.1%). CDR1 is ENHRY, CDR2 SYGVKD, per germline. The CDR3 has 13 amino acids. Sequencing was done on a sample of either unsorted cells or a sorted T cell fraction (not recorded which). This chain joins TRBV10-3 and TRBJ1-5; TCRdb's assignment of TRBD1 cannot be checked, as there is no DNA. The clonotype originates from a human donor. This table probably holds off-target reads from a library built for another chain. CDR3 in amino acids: CAISVDRGQPQHF.